The clone carrying this T cell receptor (beta chain) was detected a few times. The antigen remains undetermined. The sample originates from a study of T-cell memory formation after mild COVID-19. Study as a whole: Each donor largely had its own TCR clusters.

Study outcomes and limitations: Certain responding clones were present in pre-infection memory, suggesting participation of cross-reactive memory.

TCRdb ran MiXCR on the 5' RACE reads and lists one entry per CDR3 protein. The table includes 180,000 or so distinct CDR3 sequences, around 10% detected once. V lost 3 bases and J lost 0, with 15 bases in between. The germline V gene has CDR1 KGHSH and CDR2 LQKENI. The CDR3 loop spans 17 amino acids. Sequenced input: PBMCs or a T cell subset sorted from them (not recorded which). The chain is built from TRBV18 and TRBJ1-3; possibly TRBD1 for D (6 bases). This TCR was sampled from a man in his late teens or twenties who had mild COVID-19 (a few samples of this study predate the infection). Cell type and time point are not known. CDR3 residues: CASSPERQVLSGNTIYF. Here the CDR3 DNA reads TGTGCCAGCTCACCCGAGAGACAGGTCCTCTCTGGAAACACCATATATTTT.